This T cell receptor beta chain was recorded in a study of T cell repertoires in cytomegalovirus infection. TCRdb redid the calling of the reads with MiXCR, one entry per CDR3 protein. In the table there are about 770,000 distinct CDR3 sequences, roughly 28% of which are singletons. As to this clonotype: Its antigen remains unidentified.

The TCR originated in a human donor in good health (CMV status not recorded). Some clones in this sample may be carry-over from other donors' samples. This specimen was cultured CD8+ T cells from PBMCs, taken from culture after CMV antigen stimulation.

The CDR3 is CASWTGNTEAFF. The DNA of the CDR3 is TGTGCCAGCTGGACAGGGAATACTGAAGCTTTCTTT. The rearrangement links TRBV27 to TRBJ1-1; 8 positions agree with TRBD1. This CDR3 is built from 12 residues. The germline V gene encodes CDR1 MNHEY and CDR2 SMNVEV (reference sequence). Trimming took 8 bases from V and 5 from J; bases not matched to a gene: 4.